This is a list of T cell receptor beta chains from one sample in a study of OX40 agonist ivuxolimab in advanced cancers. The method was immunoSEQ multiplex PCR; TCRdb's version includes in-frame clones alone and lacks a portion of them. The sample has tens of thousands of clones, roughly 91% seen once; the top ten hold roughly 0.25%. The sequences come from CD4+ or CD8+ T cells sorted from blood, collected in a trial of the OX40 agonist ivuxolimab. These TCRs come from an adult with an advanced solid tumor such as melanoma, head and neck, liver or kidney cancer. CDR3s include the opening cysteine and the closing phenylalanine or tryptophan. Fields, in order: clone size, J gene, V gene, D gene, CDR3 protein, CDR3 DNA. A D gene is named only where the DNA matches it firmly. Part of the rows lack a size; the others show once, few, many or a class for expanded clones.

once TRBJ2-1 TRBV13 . CASSLDHRNNEQFF TGTGCCAGCAGCTTAGATCACCGGAATAATGAGCAGTTCTTC
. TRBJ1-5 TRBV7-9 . CASSPRDGPQHF TGTGCCAGCAGCCCGCGGGACGGGCCCCAGCATTTT
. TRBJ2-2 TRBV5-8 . CASSSDSEGGELFF TGTGCCAGCAGCTCGGACAGTGAGGGCGGGGAGCTGTTTTTT
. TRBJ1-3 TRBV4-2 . CASSQGQSSGNTIYF TGTGCCAGCAGCCAGGGCCAGTCCTCTGGAAACACCATATATTTT
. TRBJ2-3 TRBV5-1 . CASGLGQGLSDTQYF TGCGCCAGCGGTCTCGGCCAGGGATTGTCCGATACGCAGTATTTT
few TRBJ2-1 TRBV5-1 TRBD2 CASSYLGGLAGGVNNEQFF TGCGCCAGCAGCTACTTGGGTGGGCTAGCGGGAGGTGTGAACAATGAGCAGTTCTTC
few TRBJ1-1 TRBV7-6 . CASSPDIGENTEAFF TGTGCCAGCAGCCCTGACATTGGGGAAAACACTGAAGCTTTCTTT
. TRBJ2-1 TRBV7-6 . CASSPGLDYNEQFF TGTGCCAGCAGCCCGGGACTTGACTACAATGAGCAGTTCTTC
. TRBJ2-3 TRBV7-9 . CASSLGLGVSDTQYF TGTGCCAGCAGCTTAGGTCTAGGTGTTTCAGATACGCAGTATTTT
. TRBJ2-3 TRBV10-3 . CAISESWGLGGTDTQYF TGTGCCATCAGTGAGTCGTGGGGGCTGGGGGGCACAGATACGCAGTATTTT
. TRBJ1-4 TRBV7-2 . CASSLEAATNEKLFF TGTGCCAGCAGCTTAGAAGCGGCAACTAATGAAAAACTGTTTTTT
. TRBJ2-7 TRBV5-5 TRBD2 CASSLAGGGSYEQYF TGTGCCAGCAGCTTGGCGGGGGGTGGGTCCTACGAGCAGTACTTC
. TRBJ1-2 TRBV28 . CASSTRPGINYGYTF TGTGCCAGCAGTACTCGTCCGGGGATTAACTATGGCTACACCTTC
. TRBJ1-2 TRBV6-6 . CASSRQNYGYTF TGTGCCAGCAGTCGACAGAACTATGGCTACACCTTC
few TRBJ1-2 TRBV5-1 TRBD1 CASSRQGAVGYTF TGCGCCAGCAGCCGTCAGGGGGCCGTTGGCTACACCTTC
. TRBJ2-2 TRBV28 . CASSPRAGELFF TGTGCCAGCAGCCCGAGAGCCGGGGAGCTGTTTTTT
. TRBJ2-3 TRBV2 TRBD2 CASSEATSGRGGTDTQYF TGTGCCAGCAGTGAAGCAACTAGCGGGAGGGGAGGCACAGATACGCAGTATTTT
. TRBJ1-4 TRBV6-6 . CASSRGWTNEKLFF TGTGCCAGCAGCCGCGGATGGACTAATGAAAAACTGTTTTTT
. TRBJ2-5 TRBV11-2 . CASTSMVQETQYF TGTGCCAGCACCTCAATGGTCCAAGAGACCCAGTACTTC
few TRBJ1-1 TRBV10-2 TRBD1 CASRVTGVNTEAFF TGCGCCAGCAGGGTTACAGGGGTGAACACTGAAGCTTTCTTT